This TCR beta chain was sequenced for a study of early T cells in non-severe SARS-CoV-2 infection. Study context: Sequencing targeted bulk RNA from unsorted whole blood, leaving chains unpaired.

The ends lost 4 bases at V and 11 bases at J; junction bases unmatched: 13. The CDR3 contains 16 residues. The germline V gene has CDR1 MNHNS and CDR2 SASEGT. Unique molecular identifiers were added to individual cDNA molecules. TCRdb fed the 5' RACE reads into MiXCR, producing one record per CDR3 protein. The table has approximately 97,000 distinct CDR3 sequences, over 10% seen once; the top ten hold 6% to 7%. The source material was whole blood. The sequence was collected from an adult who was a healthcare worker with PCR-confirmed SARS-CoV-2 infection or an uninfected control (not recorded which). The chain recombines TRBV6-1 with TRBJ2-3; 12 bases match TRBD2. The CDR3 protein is CASSGDGLAGPRWQYF. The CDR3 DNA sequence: TGTGCCAGCAGTGGAGACGGACTAGCGGGACCTCGATGGCAGTATTTT.